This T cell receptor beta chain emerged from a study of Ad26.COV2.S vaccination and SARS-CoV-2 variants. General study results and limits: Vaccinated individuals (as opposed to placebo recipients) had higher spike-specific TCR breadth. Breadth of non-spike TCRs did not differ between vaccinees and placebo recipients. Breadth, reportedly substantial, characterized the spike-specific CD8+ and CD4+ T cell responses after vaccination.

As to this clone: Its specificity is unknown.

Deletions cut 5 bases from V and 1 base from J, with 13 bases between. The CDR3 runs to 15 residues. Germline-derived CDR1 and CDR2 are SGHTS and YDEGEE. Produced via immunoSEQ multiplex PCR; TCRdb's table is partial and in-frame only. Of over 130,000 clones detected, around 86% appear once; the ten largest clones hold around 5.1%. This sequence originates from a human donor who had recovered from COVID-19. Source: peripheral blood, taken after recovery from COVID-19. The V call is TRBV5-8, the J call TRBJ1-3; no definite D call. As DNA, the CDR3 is TGTGCCAGCAGTCTCAAGGTGCTATCTGGAAACACCATATATTTT. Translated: CASSLKVLSGNTIYF. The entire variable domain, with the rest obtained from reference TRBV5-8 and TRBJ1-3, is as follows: EAGVTQSPTHLIKTRGQQATLRCSPISGHTSVYWYQQALGLGLQFLLWYDEGEERNRGNFPPRFSGRQFPNYSSELNVNALELEDSALYLCASSLKVLSGNTIYFGEGSWLTVV.